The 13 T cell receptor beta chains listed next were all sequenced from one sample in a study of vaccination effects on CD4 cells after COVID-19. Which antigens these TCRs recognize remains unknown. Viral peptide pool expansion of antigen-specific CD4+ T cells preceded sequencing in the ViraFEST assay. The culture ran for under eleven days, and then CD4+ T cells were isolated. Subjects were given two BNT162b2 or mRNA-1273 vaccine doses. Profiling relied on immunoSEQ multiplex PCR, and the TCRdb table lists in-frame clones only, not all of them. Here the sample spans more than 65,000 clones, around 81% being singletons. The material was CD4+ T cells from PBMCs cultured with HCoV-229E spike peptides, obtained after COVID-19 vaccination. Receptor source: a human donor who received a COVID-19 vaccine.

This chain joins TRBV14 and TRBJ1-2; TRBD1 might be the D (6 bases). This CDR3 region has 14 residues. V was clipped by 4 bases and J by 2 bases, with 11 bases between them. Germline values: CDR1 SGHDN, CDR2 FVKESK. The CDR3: CASSPSTGNYGYTF. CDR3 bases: TGTGCCAGCAGCCCGTCCACAGGGAACTATGGCTACACCTTC.

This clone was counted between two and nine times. The CDR3 is CASSLVALGFGTEAFF. CDR3 nucleotides: TGTGCCAGCAGTTTAGTAGCTTTGGGGTTTGGCACTGAAGCTTTCTTT. The V call is TRBV6-5, the J call TRBJ1-1; no firm D call. Germline CDR1 is MNHEY and CDR2 is SVGAGI. This CDR3 has 16 amino acids. V was cut by 4 bases and J by 4 bases, with 19 bases left in between.

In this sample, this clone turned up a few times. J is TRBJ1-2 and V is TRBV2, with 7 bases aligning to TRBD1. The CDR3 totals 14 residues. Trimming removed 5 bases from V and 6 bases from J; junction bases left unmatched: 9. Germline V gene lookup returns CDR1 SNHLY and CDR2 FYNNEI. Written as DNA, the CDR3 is TGTGCCAGCAGTACAGGGGTGCCCTTGAATGGCTACACCTTC. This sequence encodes CASSTGVPLNGYTF. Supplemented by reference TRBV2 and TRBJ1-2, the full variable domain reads EPEVTQTPSHQVTQMGQEVILRCVPISNHLYFYWYRQILGQKVEFLVSFYNNEISEKSEIFDDQFSVERPDGSNFTLKIRSTKLEDSAMYFCASSTGVPLNGYTFGSGTRLTVV.

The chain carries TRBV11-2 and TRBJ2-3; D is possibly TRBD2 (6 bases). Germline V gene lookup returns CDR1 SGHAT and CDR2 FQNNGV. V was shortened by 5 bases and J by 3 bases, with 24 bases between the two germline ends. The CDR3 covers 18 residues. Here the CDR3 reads CASSPGEFGRGATDTQYF. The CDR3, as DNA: TGTGCCAGCAGCCCCGGGGAATTCGGGCGGGGAGCGACAGATACGCAGTATTTT.

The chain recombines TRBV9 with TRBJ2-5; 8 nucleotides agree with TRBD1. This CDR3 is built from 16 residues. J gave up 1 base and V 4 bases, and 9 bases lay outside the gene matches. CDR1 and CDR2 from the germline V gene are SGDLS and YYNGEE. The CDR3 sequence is CASSQWGTGAQETQYF. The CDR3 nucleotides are TGTGCCAGCAGCCAATGGGGGACAGGAGCCCAAGAGACCCAGTACTTC.

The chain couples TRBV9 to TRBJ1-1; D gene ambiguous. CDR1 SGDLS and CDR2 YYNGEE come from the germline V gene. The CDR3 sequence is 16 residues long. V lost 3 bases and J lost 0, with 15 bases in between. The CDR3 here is CASSGEPKDLNTEAFF. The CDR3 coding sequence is TGTGCCAGCAGCGGAGAGCCCAAGGACCTGAACACTGAAGCTTTCTTT. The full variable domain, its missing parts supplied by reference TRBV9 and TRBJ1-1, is DSGVTQTPKHLITATGQRVTLRCSPRSGDLSVYWYQQSLDQGLQFLIQYYNGEERAKGNILERFSAQQFPDLHSELNLSSLELGDSALYFCASSGEPKDLNTEAFFGQGTRLTVV.

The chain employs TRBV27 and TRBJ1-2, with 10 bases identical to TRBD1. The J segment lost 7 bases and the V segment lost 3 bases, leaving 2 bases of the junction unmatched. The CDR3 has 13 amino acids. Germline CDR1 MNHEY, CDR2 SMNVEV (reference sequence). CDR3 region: CASSFWDRGGYTF. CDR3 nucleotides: TGTGCCAGCAGTTTCTGGGACAGGGGTGGCTACACCTTC.

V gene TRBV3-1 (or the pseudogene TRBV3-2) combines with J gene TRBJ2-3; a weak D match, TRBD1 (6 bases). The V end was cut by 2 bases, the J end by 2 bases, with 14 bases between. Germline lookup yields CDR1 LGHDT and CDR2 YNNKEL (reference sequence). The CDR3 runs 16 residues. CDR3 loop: CASSQRGTRITDTQYF. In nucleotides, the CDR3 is TGTGCCAGCAGCCAAAGAGGGACAAGGATCACAGATACGCAGTATTTT.

This CDR3 reads CASSRTARTDTQYF. Written as DNA, the CDR3 is TGCGCCAGCAGCCGGACAGCCCGCACAGATACGCAGTATTTT. This chain connects TRBV10-1 to TRBJ2-3; possibly TRBD1 for D (6 bases). V was cut by 6 bases and J by 1 base, with 11 bases left in between. CDR3 length equals 14 residues. Germline lookup yields CDR1 WNHNN and CDR2 SYGVQD (reference sequence).

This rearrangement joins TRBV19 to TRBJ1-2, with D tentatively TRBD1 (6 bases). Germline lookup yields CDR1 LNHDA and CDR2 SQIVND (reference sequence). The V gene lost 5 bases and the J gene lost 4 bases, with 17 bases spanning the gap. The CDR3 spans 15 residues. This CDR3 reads CASSWTVLGAYGYTF. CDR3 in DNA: TGTGCCAGTAGTTGGACAGTTTTGGGAGCCTATGGCTACACCTTC.

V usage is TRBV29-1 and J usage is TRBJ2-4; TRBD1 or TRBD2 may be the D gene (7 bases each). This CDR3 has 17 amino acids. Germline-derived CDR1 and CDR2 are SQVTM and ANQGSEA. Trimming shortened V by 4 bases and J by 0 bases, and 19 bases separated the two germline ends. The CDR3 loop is CSVVGQGGRLAKNIQYF. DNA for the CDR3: TGCAGCGTTGTAGGCCAGGGGGGGAGATTAGCCAAAAACATTCAGTACTTC. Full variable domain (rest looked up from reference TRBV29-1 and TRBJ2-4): SAVISQKPSRDICQRGTSLTIQCQVDSQVTMMFWYRQQPGQSLTLIATANQGSEATYESGFVIDKFPISRPNLTFSTLTVSNMSPEDSSIYLCSVVGQGGRLAKNIQYFGAGTRLSVL.

CDR3 nucleotides: TGTGCCGTCACCCCCTTAGCCAAAAACATTCAGTACTTC. This encodes CAVTPLAKNIQYF. V gene TRBV6-5 combines with J gene TRBJ2-4; no definite D call. The CDR3 has 13 amino acids. V lost 11 bases, J lost 0 bases, and 11 bases lay in between. The germline gives CDR1 MNHEY, CDR2 SVGAGI.

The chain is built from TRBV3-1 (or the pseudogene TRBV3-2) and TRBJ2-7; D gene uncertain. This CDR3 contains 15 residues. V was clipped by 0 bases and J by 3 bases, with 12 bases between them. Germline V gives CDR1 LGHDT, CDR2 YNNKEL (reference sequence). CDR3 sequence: CASSQESPVGYEQYV. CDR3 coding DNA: TGTGCCAGCAGCCAAGAATCCCCGGTGGGCTACGAGCAGTACGTC.